This TCR beta chain came from a study of cytomegalovirus exposure and HLA in healthy donors. Overall study findings and caveats: It was approximately 150 TCR beta chains that were listed as cytomegalovirus-associated. Three CMV-associated chains were confirmed in vitro to be specific for CMV antigens.

TCRdb's table, derived via immunoSEQ multiplex PCR, lists solely in-frame clones and lacks some. The sample carries more than 95,000 clones, around 85% recorded once. With regard to this clone: What it binds is unknown.

The sample was PBMCs. This sequence was found in a man aged 18 to 30 in good health and CMV-seropositive.

CDR3 nucleotides: TGTGCCAGCAGCTTAGACCTCTCCGGGAGCGGGAAACGGTACTTC. Protein sequence: CASSLDLSGSGKRYF. This chain joins TRBV11-2 and TRBJ2-5, with 7 bases lining up with TRBD2. With 0 bases clipped from V and 13 bases from J, the junction kept 14 bases outside the gene matches. CDR1 and CDR2 from the germline V gene are SGHAT and FQNNGV. The CDR3 sequence is 15 residues long.